The clone carrying this T cell receptor beta chain was detected ten times or more. These data belong to a study of T cells in Graves' hyperthyroidism and ophthalmopathy. Between the trimmed V and J ends, which lost 6 bases and 4 bases, there was a span of 13 bases. The CDR3 length is 13 residues. Germline loops: CDR1 MNHEY, CDR2 SMNVEV (reference sequence). Lactation, pregnancy, other autoimmune disease or uncontrolled infection excluded patients. What was amplified from RNA transcripts were TCR beta CDR3 regions. Using the HTBI primer set, a first-round RT-PCR was run on the TCR CDR3. One entry per CDR3 protein results from TCRdb running MiXCR on the multiplex PCR reads. In the table there are nearly 600,000 distinct CDR3 sequences, 12% to 15% of which are singletons.

The source of this sequence is a woman aged 18-35 years with Graves' ophthalmopathy. Sequences were obtained from blood. The rearrangement links TRBV27 to TRBJ2-7; D is perhaps TRBD2 (7 bases). CDR3 sequence reads: CASRGGGAYEQYF. CDR3 nucleotide sequence: TGTGCCAGCAGAGGGGGGGGGGCTTACGAGCAGTACTTC.